This is a list of T cell receptor beta chains from one sample in a study of beta chain features in type 1 diabetes. Only in-frame clones appear in the TCRdb table, and some are missing; sequencing was by immunoSEQ multiplex PCR. The table has about 150,000 clones, 11% seen once. The sample comprised central memory CD4+ T cells from blood. These receptors all stem from a man between 18 and 29 years old in good health. Each CDR3 is given with its conserved first and last residue. D genes are given only for firm matches. Clone size appears in some rows only: once, few, many, or a class for an expanded clone.

abundance | j_gene | d_gene | v_gene | CDR3aa | CDR3nt
. | TRBJ2-7 | TRBD1 | TRBV7-9 | CASSGLPVTGGYEQYF | TGTGCCAGCAGCGGACTCCCAGTGACAGGGGGGTACGAGCAGTACTTC
few | TRBJ1-2 | TRBD1 | TRBV5-1 | CASSETSTGAGYTF | TGCGCCAGCAGCGAAACCTCGACAGGGGCGGGCTACACCTTC
. | TRBJ2-5 | TRBD2 | TRBV7-9 | CASSSPRGRESMTQYF | TGTGCCAGCAGCTCCCCCCGTGGGCGGGAGAGTATGACCCAGTACTTC
. | TRBJ2-5 | . | TRBV27 | CASSQNRGTQYF | TGTGCCAGCAGCCAGAACCGGGGTACCCAGTACTTC
few | TRBJ2-4 | . | TRBV4-2 | CASSLMEQAKNIQYF | TGTGCCAGCAGCCTCATGGAACAAGCCAAAAACATTCAGTACTTC
few | TRBJ1-1 | . | TRBV28 | CASSFLDTMNTEAFF | TGTGCCAGCAGTTTCCTGGACACCATGAACACTGAAGCTTTCTTT
few | TRBJ2-7 | . | TRBV7-2 | CASSLGFGYEQYF | TGTGCCAGCAGCTTAGGTTTCGGGTACGAGCAGTACTTC
. | TRBJ2-2 | . | TRBV7-9 | CASSLEATGELFF | TGTGCCAGCAGCTTAGAAGCCACCGGGGAGCTGTTTTTT
few | TRBJ2-3 | TRBD1 | TRBV7-8 | CASSFRDRDRSTDTQYF | TGTGCCAGCAGTTTCCGGGACAGGGATCGGAGTACAGATACGCAGTATTTT
. | TRBJ2-3 | TRBD1 | TRBV5-4 | CASSTTGASTDTQYF | TGTGCCAGCAGCACGACAGGGGCTAGCACAGATACGCAGTATTTT
. | TRBJ1-6 | TRBD1 | TRBV7-2 | CASSGNRGSPLHF | TGTGCCAGCAGCGGGAACAGGGGGTCACCCCTCCACTTT
few | TRBJ2-7 | . | TRBV4-1 | CASSQYDWGGKGYEQYF | TGCGCCAGCAGCCAGTACGATTGGGGAGGAAAGGGCTACGAGCAGTACTTC
. | TRBJ1-5 | . | TRBV27 | CASSRSTPTGNNQPQHF | TGTGCCAGCAGCCGAAGTACCCCAACAGGGAACAATCAGCCCCAGCATTTT
few | TRBJ2-5 | TRBD1 | TRBV5-4 | CASSLWTGGLKETQYF | TGTGCCAGCAGCTTGTGGACAGGGGGGTTAAAGGAGACCCAGTACTTC
few | TRBJ2-4 | TRBD1 | TRBV6-1 | CASSENPTGQGAKNIQYF | TGTGCCAGCAGTGAGAATCCAACCGGACAGGGCGCCAAAAACATTCAGTACTTC
. | TRBJ2-3 | . | TRBV5-4 | CASSLGQGSTDTQYF | TGTGCCAGCAGCTTGGGGCAGGGGAGCACAGATACGCAGTATTTT
few | TRBJ2-7 | TRBD1 | TRBV4-2 | CASSHAGTGVSYEQYF | TGTGCCAGCAGCCACGCCGGGACAGGGGTCTCCTACGAGCAGTACTTC
. | TRBJ1-2 | . | TRBV14 | CASSQDLWGYGYTF | TGTGCCAGCAGCCAAGATTTATGGGGCTATGGCTACACCTTC
. | TRBJ1-1 | . | TRBV7-9 | CASSSLVATEAFF | TGTGCCAGCAGCTCCCTAGTAGCCACTGAAGCTTTCTTT
many | TRBJ2-1 | . | TRBV6-5 | CASSSRQEQFF | TGTGCCAGCAGCTCTAGACAGGAGCAGTTCTTC
. | TRBJ2-1 | TRBD2 | TRBV11-2 | CASTPSWGGSSYNEQFF | TGTGCCAGCACCCCGTCCTGGGGAGGGAGCTCCTACAATGAGCAGTTCTTC
many | TRBJ2-3 | TRBD2 | TRBV7-3 | CASSLTSSSTDTQYF | TGTGCCAGCAGCTTGACTAGCAGTAGCACAGATACGCAGTATTTT
. | TRBJ2-7 | TRBD2 | TRBV7-2 | CASSLERGGTYEQYF | TGTGCCAGCAGCTTAGAGCGGGGAGGCACCTACGAGCAGTACTTC
. | TRBJ2-7 | TRBD1 | TRBV6-1 | CASSELGDRFLYEQYF | TGTGCCAGCAGTGAATTGGGGGACAGGTTCCTCTACGAGCAGTACTTC
. | TRBJ1-2 | . | TRBV7-2 | CASSRGDRRNYGYTF | TGTGCCAGCAGCCGGGGAGACAGGAGGAACTATGGCTACACCTTC
. | TRBJ1-2 | TRBD1 | TRBV29-1 | CSASKQGAYGYTF | TGCAGCGCATCCAAACAGGGGGCCTATGGCTACACCTTC
. | TRBJ2-3 | . | TRBV10-3 | CAISESLAGTDTQYF | TGTGCCATCAGTGAGTCCTTGGCGGGCACAGATACGCAGTATTTT
. | TRBJ1-2 | TRBD1 | TRBV6-1 | CASSEGRQGRNYGYTF | TGTGCCAGCAGTGAGGGAAGACAGGGTAGGAACTATGGCTACACCTTC
. | TRBJ2-5 | . | TRBV7-3 | CASSWTTGYGETQYF | TGTGCCAGCAGCTGGACTACAGGGTACGGGGAGACCCAGTACTTC
few | TRBJ1-1 | TRBD1 | TRBV28 | CASSRTGVNTEAFF | TGTGCCAGCAGTAGGACAGGGGTGAACACTGAAGCTTTCTTT
few | TRBJ2-5 | . | TRBV7-2 | CASSPSRAQETQYF | TGTGCCAGCAGCCCATCACGGGCGCAAGAGACCCAGTACTTC
few | TRBJ2-6 | TRBD1 | TRBV5-1 | CASSTGTGSSGANVLTF | TGCGCCAGCAGCACCGGGACAGGGAGCTCTGGGGCCAACGTCCTGACTTTC
few | TRBJ2-7 | TRBD1 | TRBV7-2 | CASSFRQGAYEQYF | TGTGCCAGCAGCTTCCGACAGGGGGCCTACGAGCAGTACTTC
. | TRBJ1-6 | . | TRBV5-8 | CASSLSSYNSPLHF | TGTGCCAGCAGCTTAAGCTCCTATAATTCACCCCTCCACTTT
. | TRBJ2-1 | TRBD2 | TRBV7-2 | CASSPSGRDNEQFF | TGTGCCAGCAGCCCATCTGGGAGGGACAATGAGCAGTTCTTC
few | TRBJ2-7 | TRBD1 | TRBV7-9 | CASSIRTGGNEQYF | TGTGCCAGCAGCATACGGACAGGGGGCAACGAGCAGTACTTC
. | TRBJ1-5 | TRBD1 | TRBV4-1 | CASSQMDRGNQPQHF | TGCGCCAGCAGCCAAATGGACAGGGGTAATCAGCCCCAGCATTTT
few | TRBJ2-1 | TRBD1 | TRBV5-6 | CASSTRQGRDNEQFF | TGTGCCAGCAGCACGAGACAGGGTAGGGACAATGAGCAGTTCTTC
. | TRBJ2-7 | . | TRBV5-1 | CASSPMSDGDEQYF | TGCGCCAGCAGCCCGATGTCGGACGGAGACGAGCAGTACTTC
many | TRBJ2-2 | . | TRBV7-2 | CASSLAARDPFTGELFF | TGTGCCAGCAGCTTAGCGGCCCGGGACCCCTTCACCGGGGAGCTGTTTTTT
. | TRBJ1-4 | . | TRBV2 | CASSEFGGRDEKLFF | TGTGCCAGCAGTGAATTCGGGGGGCGAGATGAAAAACTGTTTTTT
. | TRBJ2-2 | . | TRBV5-1 | CASSALGPANTGELFF | TGCGCCAGCAGCGCGTTAGGACCCGCGAACACCGGGGAGCTGTTTTTT
. | TRBJ2-3 | . | TRBV30 | CAWSHGRQSTDTQYF | TGTGCCTGGAGCCACGGGCGACAGAGCACAGATACGCAGTATTTT
few | TRBJ2-7 | . | TRBV19 | CASSSRAYEQYF | TGTGCCAGTAGTTCCCGGGCCTACGAGCAGTACTTC
few | TRBJ1-6 | . | TRBV7-2 | CASSLGYGSPLHF | TGTGCCAGCAGCTTAGGTTACGGTTCACCCCTCCACTTT
. | TRBJ2-6 | . | TRBV6-6 | CASSPQAGSGANVLTF | TGTGCCAGCAGCCCTCAGGCGGGCTCTGGGGCCAACGTCCTGACTTTC
few | TRBJ2-5 | . | TRBV25-1 | CASSDIREAWETQYF | TGTGCCAGCAGTGATATCAGGGAGGCTTGGGAGACCCAGTACTTC